A selection of T cell receptor beta chains follows, all from one sample in a study of OX40 agonist ivuxolimab in advanced cancers. The data were produced by immunoSEQ multiplex PCR, yet TCRdb's version contains in-frame clones alone and is incomplete. The data show about 19,000 clones, around four fifths seen once. The sequencing used CD4+ or CD8+ T cells sorted from blood, collected in a trial of the OX40 agonist ivuxolimab. The receptor set was obtained from an adult with an advanced solid tumor such as melanoma, head and neck, liver or kidney cancer. CDR3s include the opening cysteine and the closing phenylalanine or tryptophan. The D gene is left open where the match is weak. Clone sizes are given selectively: once, few, many, or a class where the clone is expanded.

CDR3 protein: CASSVVTSGRRGEQFF
CDR3 DNA: TGTGCCAGCAGCGTAGTGACTAGCGGGAGGCGAGGTGAGCAGTTCTTC
V gene: TRBV9
J gene: TRBJ2-1
D gene: TRBD2
clone size: .

CDR3 protein: CASSFGVAEQYF
CDR3 DNA: TGTGCCAGCAGCTTCGGGGTCGCCGAGCAGTACTTC
V gene: TRBV5-6
J gene: TRBJ2-7
D gene: .
clone size: .

CDR3 protein: CASSVAPNEQGAFEKLFF
CDR3 DNA: TGTGCCAGCAGCGTAGCACCCAACGAACAGGGGGCTTTTGAAAAACTGTTTTTT
V gene: TRBV9
J gene: TRBJ1-4
D gene: TRBD1
clone size: .

CDR3 protein: CASSLGGQGARNGYTF
CDR3 DNA: TGTGCCAGCAGCTTAGGGGGACAGGGGGCGCGTAATGGCTACACCTTC
V gene: TRBV7-2
J gene: TRBJ1-2
D gene: TRBD1
clone size: .

CDR3 protein: CAIKGTVSPNEQFF
CDR3 DNA: TGTGCCATCAAAGGGACGGTAAGCCCCAATGAGCAGTTCTTC
V gene: TRBV10-3
J gene: TRBJ2-1
D gene: .
clone size: .

CDR3 protein: CASSLVRTGGFSDQPQHF
CDR3 DNA: TGTGCCAGCAGCTTAGTTCGGACAGGGGGCTTCTCCGATCAGCCCCAGCATTTT
V gene: TRBV7-9
J gene: TRBJ1-5
D gene: TRBD1
clone size: .

CDR3 protein: CASTHAEDRGLPLHF
CDR3 DNA: TGTGCCAGCACCCACGCGGAAGACAGGGGCCTCCCCCTCCACTTT
V gene: TRBV6-1
J gene: TRBJ1-6
D gene: TRBD1
clone size: .

CDR3 protein: CASSWLAGSSSYNEQFF
CDR3 DNA: TGTGCCAGCAGTTGGCTAGCGGGGTCGAGCTCCTACAATGAGCAGTTCTTC
V gene: TRBV28
J gene: TRBJ2-1
D gene: TRBD2
clone size: .

CDR3 protein: CASSLLTGLYEQYF
CDR3 DNA: TGTGCCAGCAGTTTACTTACAGGCCTCTACGAGCAGTACTTC
V gene: TRBV28
J gene: TRBJ2-7
D gene: .
clone size: .

CDR3 protein: CASSLTGQQANEQFF
CDR3 DNA: TGTGCCAGCAGCCTCACCGGGCAGCAAGCCAATGAGCAGTTCTTC
V gene: TRBV7-2
J gene: TRBJ2-1
D gene: .
clone size: medium-sized

CDR3 protein: CASSSSPGDQETQYF
CDR3 DNA: TGTGCCAGCAGTTCCTCCCCTGGGGACCAAGAGACCCAGTACTTC
V gene: TRBV27
J gene: TRBJ2-5
D gene: .
clone size: .

CDR3 protein: CSVDVLEETQYF
CDR3 DNA: TGCAGCGTTGATGTGTTGGAGGAGACCCAGTACTTC
V gene: TRBV29-1
J gene: TRBJ2-5
D gene: .
clone size: .

CDR3 protein: CAATQGDGYTF
CDR3 DNA: TGTGCCGCCACCCAGGGGGACGGCTACACCTTC
V gene: TRBV6-6
J gene: TRBJ1-2
D gene: TRBD1
clone size: .

CDR3 protein: CASGPGATEAFF
CDR3 DNA: TGTGCCAGTGGACCGGGGGCCACTGAAGCTTTCTTT
V gene: TRBV19
J gene: TRBJ1-1
D gene: .
clone size: once

CDR3 protein: CASSGDQGAAYEQYF
CDR3 DNA: TGTGCCAGCAGCGGGGATCAGGGGGCGGCCTACGAGCAGTACTTC
V gene: TRBV7-9
J gene: TRBJ2-7
D gene: TRBD1
clone size: .

CDR3 protein: CASSQEAWEGLAGVEETQYF
CDR3 DNA: TGCGCCAGCAGCCAAGAAGCATGGGAGGGACTAGCGGGAGTGGAGGAGACCCAGTACTTC
V gene: TRBV4-3
J gene: TRBJ2-5
D gene: TRBD2
clone size: .

CDR3 protein: CASSSNPGQGYTDTQYF
CDR3 DNA: TGTGCCAGCAGCTCGAATCCGGGACAGGGCTACACAGATACGCAGTATTTT
V gene: TRBV7-8
J gene: TRBJ2-3
D gene: TRBD1
clone size: once

CDR3 protein: CAWRIRTGGGGYTF
CDR3 DNA: TGTGCCTGGAGGATTCGGACAGGGGGTGGGGGCTACACCTTC
V gene: TRBV30
J gene: TRBJ1-2
D gene: TRBD1
clone size: .

CDR3 protein: CASSYTGFNQPQHF
CDR3 DNA: TGTGCCAGCAGTTATACAGGGTTCAATCAGCCCCAGCATTTT
V gene: TRBV6-6
J gene: TRBJ1-5
D gene: .
clone size: .

CDR3 protein: CASSVTADSNQPQHF
CDR3 DNA: TGTGCCAGCAGCGTAACGGCAGATAGCAATCAGCCCCAGCATTTT
V gene: TRBV9
J gene: TRBJ1-5
D gene: .
clone size: .

CDR3 protein: CASSVGPEGSYEQYF
CDR3 DNA: TGTGCCAGCAGCGTGGGGCCGGAGGGATCCTACGAGCAGTACTTC
V gene: TRBV9
J gene: TRBJ2-7
D gene: .
clone size: medium-sized

CDR3 protein: CASSQDDGGVYNEQFF
CDR3 DNA: TGCGCCAGCAGCCAAGACGACGGGGGAGTTTACAATGAGCAGTTCTTC
V gene: TRBV4-3
J gene: TRBJ2-1
D gene: .
clone size: .

CDR3 protein: CASSLGPSGSHFEQYF
CDR3 DNA: TGTGCCAGCAGTTTAGGGCCTAGCGGGAGTCATTTCGAGCAGTACTTC
V gene: TRBV27
J gene: TRBJ2-7
D gene: TRBD2
clone size: .

CDR3 protein: CASSERRKETQYF
CDR3 DNA: TGTGCCAGCAGTGAACGACGTAAAGAGACCCAGTACTTC
V gene: TRBV2
J gene: TRBJ2-5
D gene: .
clone size: .

CDR3 protein: CASSPITMNTEAFF
CDR3 DNA: TGCGCCAGCAGCCCTATAACGATGAACACTGAAGCTTTCTTT
V gene: TRBV4-1
J gene: TRBJ1-1
D gene: .
clone size: .

CDR3 protein: CASSSRGPEQFF
CDR3 DNA: TGTGCCAGCAGCTCCAGGGGCCCTGAGCAGTTCTTC
V gene: TRBV7-9
J gene: TRBJ2-1
D gene: .
clone size: .

CDR3 protein: CASSGFSQGTTYEQYF
CDR3 DNA: TGTGCCAGCAGCGGCTTCTCACAGGGTACGACCTACGAGCAGTACTTC
V gene: TRBV11-3
J gene: TRBJ2-7
D gene: .
clone size: few

CDR3 protein: CASSYIGTSGERQFF
CDR3 DNA: TGTGCCAGCAGTTACATAGGGACTAGCGGGGAACGGCAGTTCTTC
V gene: TRBV6-5
J gene: TRBJ2-1
D gene: TRBD2
clone size: once

CDR3 protein: CASSQTDRNTEAFF
CDR3 DNA: TGTGCCAGCAGCCAGACAGACCGGAACACTGAAGCTTTCTTT
V gene: TRBV7-6
J gene: TRBJ1-1
D gene: .
clone size: .

CDR3 protein: CASSLNSRGNIQYF
CDR3 DNA: TGTGCCAGCAGCTTGAATTCCAGGGGAAACATTCAGTACTTC
V gene: TRBV5-6
J gene: TRBJ2-4
D gene: .
clone size: .

CDR3 protein: CASSLMGLAGGTHEQYF
CDR3 DNA: TGCGCCAGCAGCTTGATGGGACTAGCGGGGGGGACCCACGAGCAGTACTTC
V gene: TRBV5-1
J gene: TRBJ2-7
D gene: TRBD2
clone size: once

CDR3 protein: CASSRTGGYGYTF
CDR3 DNA: TGTGCCAGCAGCCGCACAGGGGGCTATGGCTACACCTTC
V gene: TRBV14
J gene: TRBJ1-2
D gene: TRBD1
clone size: .

CDR3 protein: CASSLRRNTEAFF
CDR3 DNA: TGTGCCAGCAGTTTAAGGCGGAACACTGAAGCTTTCTTT
V gene: TRBV27
J gene: TRBJ1-1
D gene: .
clone size: .

CDR3 protein: CASSSRDRASRSYEQYF
CDR3 DNA: TGTGCCAGCAGTTCCCGGGACAGGGCCTCTCGCTCCTACGAGCAGTACTTC
V gene: TRBV28
J gene: TRBJ2-7
D gene: TRBD1
clone size: few

CDR3 protein: CATSRGPGTGNQPQHF
CDR3 DNA: TGTGCCACCAGCAGAGGTCCCGGGACAGGGAATCAGCCCCAGCATTTT
V gene: TRBV15
J gene: TRBJ1-5
D gene: TRBD1
clone size: .

CDR3 protein: CASSFGTLLLGYNEQFF
CDR3 DNA: TGCGCCAGCAGCTTTGGGACACTCCTGCTGGGATACAATGAGCAGTTCTTC
V gene: TRBV5-1
J gene: TRBJ2-1
D gene: .
clone size: .

CDR3 protein: CASSREFNEQFF
CDR3 DNA: TGTGCCAGCAGTCGTGAATTCAATGAGCAGTTCTTC
V gene: TRBV2
J gene: TRBJ2-1
D gene: .
clone size: .

CDR3 protein: CASSSPRGRISTDTQYF
CDR3 DNA: TGTGCCAGCAGCTCTCCCCGGGGCCGGATTAGCACAGATACGCAGTATTTT
V gene: TRBV7-6
J gene: TRBJ2-3
D gene: .
clone size: medium-sized

CDR3 protein: CASSYSPGLTYEQYF
CDR3 DNA: TGTGCCAGCAGTTACTCCCCGGGACTCACCTACGAGCAGTACTTC
V gene: TRBV6-5
J gene: TRBJ2-7
D gene: .
clone size: .

CDR3 protein: CASSPIGGDIQYF
CDR3 DNA: TGTGCCAGCAGCCCCATCGGGGGAGACATTCAGTACTTC
V gene: TRBV4-2
J gene: TRBJ2-4
D gene: .
clone size: .

CDR3 protein: CATRGASYNEQFF
CDR3 DNA: TGTGCCACCCGGGGGGCCTCATACAATGAGCAGTTCTTC
V gene: TRBV15
J gene: TRBJ2-1
D gene: .
clone size: .

CDR3 protein: CASRSYLNREDQPQHF
CDR3 DNA: TGTGCAAGTCGCTCTTACCTCAACAGGGAGGATCAGCCCCAGCATTTT
V gene: TRBV12-2
J gene: TRBJ1-5
D gene: .
clone size: .